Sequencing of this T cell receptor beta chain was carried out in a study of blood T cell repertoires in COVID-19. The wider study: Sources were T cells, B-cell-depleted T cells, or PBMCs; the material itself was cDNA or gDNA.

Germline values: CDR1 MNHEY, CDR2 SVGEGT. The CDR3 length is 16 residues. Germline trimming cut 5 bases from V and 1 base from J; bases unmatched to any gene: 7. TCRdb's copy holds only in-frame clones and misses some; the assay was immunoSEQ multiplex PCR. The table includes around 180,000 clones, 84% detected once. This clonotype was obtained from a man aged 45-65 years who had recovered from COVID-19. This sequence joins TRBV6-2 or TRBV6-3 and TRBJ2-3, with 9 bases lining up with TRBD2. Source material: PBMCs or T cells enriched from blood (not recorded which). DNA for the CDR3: TGTGCCAGCAGTGGGCGGGGGGGCGCTCGCACAGATACGCAGTATTTT. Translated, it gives CASSGRGGARTDTQYF.